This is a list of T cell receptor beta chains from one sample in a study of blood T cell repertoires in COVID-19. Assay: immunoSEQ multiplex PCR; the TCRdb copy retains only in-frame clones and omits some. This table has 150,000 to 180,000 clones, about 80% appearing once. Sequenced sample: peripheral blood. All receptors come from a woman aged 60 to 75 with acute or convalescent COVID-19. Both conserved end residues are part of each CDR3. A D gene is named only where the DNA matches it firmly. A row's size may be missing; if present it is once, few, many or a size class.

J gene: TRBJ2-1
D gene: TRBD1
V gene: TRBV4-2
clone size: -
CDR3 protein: CASQPGTGTYNEQFF
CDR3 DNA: TGTGCCAGCCAACCGGGGACAGGGACCTACAATGAGCAGTTCTTC

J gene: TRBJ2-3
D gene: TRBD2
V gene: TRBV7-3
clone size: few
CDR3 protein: CASSRTSGNTDTQYF
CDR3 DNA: TGTGCCAGCAGCCGGACTAGCGGGAACACAGATACGCAGTATTTT

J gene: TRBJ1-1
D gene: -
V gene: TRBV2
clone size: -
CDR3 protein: CASIPTFEAFF
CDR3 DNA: TGTGCCAGCATTCCAACTTTTGAAGCTTTCTTT

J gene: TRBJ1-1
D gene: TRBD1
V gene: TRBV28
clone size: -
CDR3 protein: CASSPRQGGLNTEAFF
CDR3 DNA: TGTGCCAGCAGTCCCCGACAGGGGGGACTGAACACTGAAGCTTTCTTT

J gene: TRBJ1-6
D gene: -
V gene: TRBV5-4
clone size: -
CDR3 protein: CASSLWGAGGSPLHF
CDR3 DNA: TGTGCCAGCAGCTTGTGGGGGGCGGGGGGGTCACCCCTCCACTTT

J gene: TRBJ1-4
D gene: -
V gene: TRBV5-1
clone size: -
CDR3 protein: CASSPPGGLQEKLFF
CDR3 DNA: TGCGCCAGCAGCCCCCCGGGAGGGCTTCAGGAAAAACTGTTTTTT

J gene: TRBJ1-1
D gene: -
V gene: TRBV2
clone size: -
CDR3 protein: CASSSRGTEAFF
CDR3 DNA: TGTGCCAGCAGTTCCAGGGGCACTGAAGCTTTCTTT

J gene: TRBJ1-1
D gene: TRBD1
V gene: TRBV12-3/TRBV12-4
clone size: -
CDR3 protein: CASSRTGRGEAFF
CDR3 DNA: TGTGCCAGCAGTCGGACAGGGAGAGGTGAAGCTTTCTTT

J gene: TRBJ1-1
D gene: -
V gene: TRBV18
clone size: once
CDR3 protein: CASSPPGLATEAFF
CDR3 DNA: TGTGCCAGCTCACCCCCAGGGTTAGCCACTGAAGCTTTCTTT

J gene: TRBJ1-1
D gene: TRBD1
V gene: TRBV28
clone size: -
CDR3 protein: CASSSATGINTEAFF
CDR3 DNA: TGTGCCAGCAGTTCCGCGACAGGGATTAACACTGAAGCTTTCTTT

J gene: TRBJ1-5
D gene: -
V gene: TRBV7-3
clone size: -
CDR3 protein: CASRKKAGINQPQHF
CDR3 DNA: TGTGCCAGCAGAAAAAAGGCAGGGATCAATCAGCCCCAGCATTTT

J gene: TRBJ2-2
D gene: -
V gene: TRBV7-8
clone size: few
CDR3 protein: CASRWPRLNTGELFF
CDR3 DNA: TGTGCCAGCAGATGGCCCCGTTTGAACACCGGGGAGCTGTTTTTT

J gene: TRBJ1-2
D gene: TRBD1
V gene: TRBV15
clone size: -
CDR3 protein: CATSRDPTGDGYTF
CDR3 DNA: TGTGCCACCAGCAGAGATCCAACAGGGGATGGCTACACCTTC

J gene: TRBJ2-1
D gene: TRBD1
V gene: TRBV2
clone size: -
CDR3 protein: CASSQGVYNEQFF
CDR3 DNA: TGTGCCAGCAGTCAGGGGGTATACAATGAGCAGTTCTTC

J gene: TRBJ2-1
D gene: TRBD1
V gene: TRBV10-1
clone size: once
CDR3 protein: CASSGDRQRSSYNEQFF
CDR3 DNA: TGCGCCAGCAGCGGGGACAGACAAAGGAGCTCCTACAATGAGCAGTTCTTC

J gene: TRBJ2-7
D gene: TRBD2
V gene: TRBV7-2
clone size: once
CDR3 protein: CASSDRRGVAYEQYF
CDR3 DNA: TGTGCCAGCAGCGACCGCCGGGGGGTCGCCTACGAGCAGTACTTC

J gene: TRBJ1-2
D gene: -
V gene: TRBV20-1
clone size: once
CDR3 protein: CSAGQNYGYTF
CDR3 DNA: TGCAGTGCTGGACAGAACTATGGCTACACCTTC

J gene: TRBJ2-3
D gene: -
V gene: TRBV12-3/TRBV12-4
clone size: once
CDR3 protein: CASSLTGSQYF
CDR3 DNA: TGTGCCAGCAGTTTAACGGGGTCGCAGTATTTT

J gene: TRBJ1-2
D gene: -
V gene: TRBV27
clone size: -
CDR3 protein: CASSLSLARGNYGYTF
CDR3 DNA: TGTGCCAGCAGTTTATCGTTGGCAAGGGGGAACTATGGCTACACCTTC

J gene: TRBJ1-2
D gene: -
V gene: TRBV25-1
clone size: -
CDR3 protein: CASSEPGDGYGYTF
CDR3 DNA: TGTGCCAGCAGTGAACCAGGGGACGGCTATGGCTACACCTTC

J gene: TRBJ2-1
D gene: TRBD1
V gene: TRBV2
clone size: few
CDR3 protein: CASEGQARLEEQFF
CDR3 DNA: TGTGCCAGTGAGGGACAGGCGCGCCTAGAGGAGCAGTTCTTC

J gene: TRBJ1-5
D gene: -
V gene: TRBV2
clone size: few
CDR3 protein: CASRGHKGPSNQPQHF
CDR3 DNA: TGTGCCAGCAGGGGACATAAAGGACCTAGCAATCAGCCCCAGCATTTT

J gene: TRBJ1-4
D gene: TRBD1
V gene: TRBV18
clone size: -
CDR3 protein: CASSPPLTGGGEKLFF
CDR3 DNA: TGTGCCAGCTCACCCCCCCTCACAGGGGGGGGTGAAAAACTGTTTTTT

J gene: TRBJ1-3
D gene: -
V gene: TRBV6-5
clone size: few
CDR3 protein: CASTANMDGGTIYF
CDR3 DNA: TGTGCCAGCACTGCTAACATGGACGGGGGCACCATATATTTT

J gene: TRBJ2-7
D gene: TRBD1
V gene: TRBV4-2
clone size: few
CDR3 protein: CASSQDTGDVYEQYF
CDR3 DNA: TGTGCCAGCAGCCAAGACACAGGGGATGTCTACGAGCAGTACTTC

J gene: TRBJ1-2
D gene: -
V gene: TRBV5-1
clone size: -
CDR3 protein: CASSEDGGDGYTF
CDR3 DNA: TGCGCCAGCAGCGAGGACGGAGGGGATGGCTACACCTTC

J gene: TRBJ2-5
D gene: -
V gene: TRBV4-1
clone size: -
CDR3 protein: CASSQEGGSGETQYF
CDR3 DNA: TGCGCCAGCAGCCAAGAAGGCGGCAGCGGAGAGACCCAGTACTTC

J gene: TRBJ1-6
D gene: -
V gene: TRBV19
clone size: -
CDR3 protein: CASNPGTEGHSPLHF
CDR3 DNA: TGTGCCAGTAACCCCGGGACGGAGGGTCATTCACCCCTCCACTTT

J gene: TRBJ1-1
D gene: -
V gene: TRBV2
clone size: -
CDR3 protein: CASSSPGLWANTEAFF
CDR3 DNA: TGTGCCAGCAGCTCCCCGGGACTCTGGGCGAACACTGAAGCTTTCTTT

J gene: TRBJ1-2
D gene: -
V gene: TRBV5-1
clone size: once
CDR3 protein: CASSAGHVTGSGRGGYTF
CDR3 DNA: TGCGCCAGCAGCGCGGGCCATGTGACGGGCTCGGGAAGAGGGGGCTACACCTTC

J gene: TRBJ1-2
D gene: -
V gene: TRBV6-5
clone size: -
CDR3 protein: CASSWDKATVGYGYTF
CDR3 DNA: TGTGCCAGCAGTTGGGACAAGGCCACGGTGGGCTATGGCTACACCTTC

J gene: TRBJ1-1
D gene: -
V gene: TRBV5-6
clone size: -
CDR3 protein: CASSLGRLQGRPEAFF
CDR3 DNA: TGTGCCAGCAGCTTGGGGCGTTTACAGGGAAGGCCTGAAGCTTTCTTT

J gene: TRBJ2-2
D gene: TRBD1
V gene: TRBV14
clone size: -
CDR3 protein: CASSQERTGVQRGTGELFF
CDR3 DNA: TGTGCCAGCAGCCAAGAGAGGACAGGGGTTCAGCGGGGCACCGGGGAGCTGTTTTTT

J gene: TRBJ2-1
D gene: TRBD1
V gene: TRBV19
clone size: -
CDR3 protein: CASSIAPRGPYNEQFF
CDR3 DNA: TGTGCCAGTAGTATAGCCCCGAGGGGGCCCTACAATGAGCAGTTCTTC

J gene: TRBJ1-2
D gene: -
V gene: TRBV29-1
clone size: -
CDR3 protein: CSCLLRSGFLYGYTF
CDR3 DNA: TGCAGCTGTCTCCTCAGATCGGGGTTCCTCTATGGCTACACCTTC

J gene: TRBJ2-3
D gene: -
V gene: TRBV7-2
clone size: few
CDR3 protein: CASSLRDADTQYF
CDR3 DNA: TGTGCCAGCAGCTTGCGGGACGCAGATACGCAGTATTTT

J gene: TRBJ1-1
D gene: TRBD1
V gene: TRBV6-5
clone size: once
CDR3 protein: CASSSRQGANTEAFF
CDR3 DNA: TGTGCCAGCAGTTCCCGACAGGGGGCGAACACTGAAGCTTTCTTT

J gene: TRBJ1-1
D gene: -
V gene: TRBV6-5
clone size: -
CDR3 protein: CASRPANQGTEAFF
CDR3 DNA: TGTGCCAGCCGCCCCGCGAACCAGGGGACTGAAGCTTTCTTT

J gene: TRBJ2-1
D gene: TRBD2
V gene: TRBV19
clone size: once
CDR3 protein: CASSHGGAHNEQFF
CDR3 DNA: TGTGCCAGTAGTCACGGGGGGGCGCACAATGAGCAGTTCTTC

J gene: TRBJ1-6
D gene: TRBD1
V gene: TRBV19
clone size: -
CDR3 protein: CASSIGIGQGPLHF
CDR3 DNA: TGTGCCAGTAGTATAGGAATAGGACAGGGACCCCTCCACTTT

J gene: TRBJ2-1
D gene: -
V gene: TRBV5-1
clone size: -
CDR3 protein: CASSQTGSSYNEQFF
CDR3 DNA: TGCGCCAGCAGCCAGACAGGATCCTCCTACAATGAGCAGTTCTTC

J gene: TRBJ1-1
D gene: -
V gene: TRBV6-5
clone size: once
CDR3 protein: CASREWTDNTEAFF
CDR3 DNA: TGTGCCAGCAGGGAGTGGACAGACAACACTGAAGCTTTCTTT

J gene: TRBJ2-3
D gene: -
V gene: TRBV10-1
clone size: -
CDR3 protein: CASSGDTAATQYF
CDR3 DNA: TGCGCCAGCAGTGGAGACACCGCAGCTACGCAGTATTTT

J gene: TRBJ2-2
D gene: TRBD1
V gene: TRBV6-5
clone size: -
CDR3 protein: CASSRQGNTGELFF
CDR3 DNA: TGTGCCAGCAGTCGACAGGGGAACACCGGGGAGCTGTTTTTT

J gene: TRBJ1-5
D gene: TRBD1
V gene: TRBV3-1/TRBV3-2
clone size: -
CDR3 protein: CASSQQSGGLNNQPQHF
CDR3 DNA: TGTGCCAGCAGCCAACAATCAGGGGGCTTAAACAATCAGCCCCAGCATTTT

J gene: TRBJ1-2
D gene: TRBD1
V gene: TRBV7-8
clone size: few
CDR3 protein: CASSLALGQGAGYTF
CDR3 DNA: TGTGCCAGCAGCTTAGCATTAGGACAGGGGGCGGGCTACACCTTC

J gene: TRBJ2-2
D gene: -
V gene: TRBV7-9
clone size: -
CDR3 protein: CASSLPIGELFF
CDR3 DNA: TGTGCCAGCAGCTTGCCTATCGGGGAGCTGTTTTTT

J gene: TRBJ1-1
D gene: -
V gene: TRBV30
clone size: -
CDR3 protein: CAWSTGSPEAFF
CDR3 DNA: TGTGCCTGGAGCACAGGGTCTCCTGAAGCTTTCTTT

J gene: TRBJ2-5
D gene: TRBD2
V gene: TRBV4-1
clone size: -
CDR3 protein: CASSRSTVAGGRETQYF
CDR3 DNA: TGCGCCAGCAGCCGAAGTACAGTAGCGGGGGGCCGAGAGACCCAGTACTTC

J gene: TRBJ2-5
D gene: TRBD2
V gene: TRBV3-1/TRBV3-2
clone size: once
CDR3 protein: CASSLAGVPASETQYF
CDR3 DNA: TGTGCCAGCAGCCTAGCGGGGGTGCCAGCTAGTGAGACCCAGTACTTC

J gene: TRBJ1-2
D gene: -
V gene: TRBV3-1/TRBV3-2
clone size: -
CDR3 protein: CASSQEGERRSANYGYTF
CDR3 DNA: TGTGCCAGCAGCCAAGAAGGGGAACGTAGGTCGGCTAACTATGGCTACACCTTC

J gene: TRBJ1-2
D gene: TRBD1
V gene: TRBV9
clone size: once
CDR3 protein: CASSASGTDYGYTF
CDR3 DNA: TGTGCCAGCAGCGCCTCGGGGACAGACTATGGCTACACCTTC

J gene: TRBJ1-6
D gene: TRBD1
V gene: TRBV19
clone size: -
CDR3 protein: CASSIVVGQGNSPLHF
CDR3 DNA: TGTGCCAGTAGTATAGTCGTGGGACAGGGGAATTCACCCCTCCACTTT

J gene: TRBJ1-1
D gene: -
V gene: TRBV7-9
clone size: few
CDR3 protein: CASSLVEVVVLATEAFF
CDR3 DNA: TGTGCCAGCAGCTTAGTTGAGGTAGTGGTTCTGGCCACTGAAGCTTTCTTT